This TCR beta chain was observed in a study of vaccination and CD4 T cells after COVID-19. Study in general: Stimulation of the cells used overlapping spike peptide pools from SARS-CoV-2 and from the common cold coronaviruses HCoV-NL63, HCoV-OC43 and HCoV-229E.

With the Oncomine TCR Beta short-read assay, DNA from cultured CD4+ T cells was sequenced. TCRdb used MiXCR to reprocess the PCR reads, holding one entry per CDR3 protein. The sample records around 19,000 distinct CDR3 sequences, roughly 52% being singletons. This clonotype was counted a single time. Its antigen is not known. Study results and limitations: For convalescent patients, 304 of the 307 vaccine-specific clones analyzed were classified as spike mono-reactive. Relatively few convalescent patients and no early post-infection timepoints were analyzed. With convalescent patients, a median approximately 86% of reactive clones emerged solely after vaccination.

Treatment meaning: roughly ten-day PBMC culture with coronavirus spike peptide pools or control peptides (ViraFEST assay). This sequence originates from a human donor who had recovered from COVID-19. What was sequenced was CD4+ T cells from blood, cultured in vitro.

CDR3 sequence: CSVAGFLSAGTEAFF. The CDR3 nucleotides read TGCAGCGTTGCCGGCTTCTTGTCAGCGGGCACTGAAGCTTTCTTT. The chain carries TRBV29-1 and TRBJ1-1; D uncertain. The CDR3 has 15 residues. The V end lost 4 bases, the J end lost 4 bases, and 19 bases lay between the germline ends. The germline CDR1 and CDR2 sequences are SQVTM and ANQGSEA.